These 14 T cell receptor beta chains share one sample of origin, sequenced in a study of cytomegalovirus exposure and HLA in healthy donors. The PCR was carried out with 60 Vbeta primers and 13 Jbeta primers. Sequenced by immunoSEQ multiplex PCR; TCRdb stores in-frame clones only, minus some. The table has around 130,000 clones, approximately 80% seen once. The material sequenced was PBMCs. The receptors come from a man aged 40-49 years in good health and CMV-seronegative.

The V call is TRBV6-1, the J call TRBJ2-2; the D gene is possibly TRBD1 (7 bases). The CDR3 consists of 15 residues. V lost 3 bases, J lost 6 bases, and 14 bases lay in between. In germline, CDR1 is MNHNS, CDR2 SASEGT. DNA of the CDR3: TGTGCCAGCAGTGACAGGGGGGTAGTCGCCGGGGAGCTGTTTTTT. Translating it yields CASSDRGVVAGELFF.

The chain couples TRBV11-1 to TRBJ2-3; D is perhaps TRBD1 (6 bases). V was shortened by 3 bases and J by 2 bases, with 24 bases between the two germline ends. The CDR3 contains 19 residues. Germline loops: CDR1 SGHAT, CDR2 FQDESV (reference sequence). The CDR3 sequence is CASSFGGSVRFRNTDTQYF. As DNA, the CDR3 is TGTGCCAGCAGCTTTGGGGGCTCCGTCCGGTTCAGGAACACAGATACGCAGTATTTT.

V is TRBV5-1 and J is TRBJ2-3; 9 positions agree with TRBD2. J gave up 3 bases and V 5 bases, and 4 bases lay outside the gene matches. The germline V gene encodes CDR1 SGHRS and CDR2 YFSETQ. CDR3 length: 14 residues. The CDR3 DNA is TGCGCCAGCAGGCCAGCGGGGGGAACAGATACGCAGTATTTT. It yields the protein CASRPAGGTDTQYF.

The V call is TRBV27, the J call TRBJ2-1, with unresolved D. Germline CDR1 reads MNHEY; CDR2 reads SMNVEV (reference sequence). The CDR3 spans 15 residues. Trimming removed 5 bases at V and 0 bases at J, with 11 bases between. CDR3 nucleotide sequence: TGTGCCAGCAGTCTAGACGGAAGCTCCTACAATGAGCAGTTCTTC. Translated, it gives CASSLDGSSYNEQFF.

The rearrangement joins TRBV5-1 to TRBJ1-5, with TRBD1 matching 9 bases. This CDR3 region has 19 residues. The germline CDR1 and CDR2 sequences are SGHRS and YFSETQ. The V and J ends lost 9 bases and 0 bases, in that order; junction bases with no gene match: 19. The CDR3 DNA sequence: TGCGCCAAAGGACAGGGGACGGCTGGAGGATCTTATAGCAATCAGCCCCAGCATTTT. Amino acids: CAKGQGTAGGSYSNQPQHF. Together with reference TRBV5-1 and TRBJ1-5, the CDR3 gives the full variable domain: KAGVTQTPRYLIKTRGQQVTLSCSPISGHRSVSWYQQTPGQGLQFLFEYFSETQRNKGNFPGRFSGRQFSNSRSEMNVSTLELGDSALYLCAKGQGTAGGSYSNQPQHFGDGTRLSIL.

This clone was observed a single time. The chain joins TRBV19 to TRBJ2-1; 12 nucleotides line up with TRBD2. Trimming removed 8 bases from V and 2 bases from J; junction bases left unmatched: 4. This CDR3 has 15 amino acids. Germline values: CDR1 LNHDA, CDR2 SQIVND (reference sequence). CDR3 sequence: CASSLAGGPYNEQFF. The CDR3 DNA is TGTGCCAGTTCCCTAGCGGGGGGGCCCTACAATGAGCAGTTCTTC.

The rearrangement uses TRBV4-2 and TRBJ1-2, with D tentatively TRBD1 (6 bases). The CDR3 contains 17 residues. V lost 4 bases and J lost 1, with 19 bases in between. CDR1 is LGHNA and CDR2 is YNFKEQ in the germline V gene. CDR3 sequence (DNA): TGTGCCAGCAGCCGGGACATGGGGCTCATGGATAACTATGGCTACACCTTC. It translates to CASSRDMGLMDNYGYTF.

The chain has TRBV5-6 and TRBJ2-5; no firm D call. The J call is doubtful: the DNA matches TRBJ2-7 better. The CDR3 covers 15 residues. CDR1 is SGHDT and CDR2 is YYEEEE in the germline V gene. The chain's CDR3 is CASSLASDTPYEQYF. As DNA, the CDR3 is TGTGCCAGCAGCTTGGCGTCTGATACTCCCTACGAGCAGTACTTC.

The CDR3 sequence is CASSGGGGIREQYF. The CDR3 region has the DNA TGTGCCAGCAGCGGGGGTGGGGGGATCCGCGAGCAGTACTTC. The V and J genes are TRBV28 and TRBJ2-7, with a tentative D call TRBD2 (6 bases). The CDR3 is 14 amino acids. Looked up from germline, CDR1 is MDHEN and CDR2 is SYDVKM. V was clipped by 6 bases and J by 6 bases, with 18 bases between them.

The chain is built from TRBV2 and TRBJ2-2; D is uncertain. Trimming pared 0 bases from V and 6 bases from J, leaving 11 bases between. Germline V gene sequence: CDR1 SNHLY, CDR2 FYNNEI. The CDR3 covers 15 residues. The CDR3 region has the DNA TGTGCCAGCAGTGAAGCGGGTGGGCGCCCCGGGGAGCTGTTTTTT. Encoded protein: CASSEAGGRPGELFF.

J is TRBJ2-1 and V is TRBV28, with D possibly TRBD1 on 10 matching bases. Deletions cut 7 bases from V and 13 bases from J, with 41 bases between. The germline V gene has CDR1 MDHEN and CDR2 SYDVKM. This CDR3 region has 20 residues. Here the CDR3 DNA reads TGTGCCAGCACCACCCTCCCGCGGACAGGGGGGGCGGGGGGGCCGATTCGTCAGTTCTTC. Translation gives CASTTLPRTGGAGGPIRQFF.

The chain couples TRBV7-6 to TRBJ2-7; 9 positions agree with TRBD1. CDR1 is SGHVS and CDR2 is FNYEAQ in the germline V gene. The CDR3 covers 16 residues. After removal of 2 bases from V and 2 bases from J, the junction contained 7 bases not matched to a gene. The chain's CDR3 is CASSLHLQGAAYEQYF. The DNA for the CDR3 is TGTGCCAGCAGCTTACACTTACAGGGGGCGGCCTACGAGCAGTACTTC.

CDR3 amino acids: CASKGEMNTEAFF. CDR3 sequence (DNA): TGTGCCAGCAAAGGGGAAATGAACACTGAAGCTTTCTTT. The J gene is TRBJ1-1, the V gene TRBV27, with a tentative D call TRBD1 (5 bases). Germline CDR1 and CDR2: MNHEY and SMNVEV (reference sequence). The ends were cut back, 7 bases at V and 0 bases at J, with 9 bases in the middle. The CDR3 spans 13 residues.

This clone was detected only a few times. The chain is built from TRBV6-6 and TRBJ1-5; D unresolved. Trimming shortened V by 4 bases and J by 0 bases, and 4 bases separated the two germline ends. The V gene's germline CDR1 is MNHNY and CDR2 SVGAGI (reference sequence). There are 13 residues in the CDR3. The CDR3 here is CASSSNSNQPQHF. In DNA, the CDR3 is TGTGCCAGCAGTTCTAATAGCAATCAGCCCCAGCATTTT.